These 5 T cell receptor beta chains share one sample of origin, sequenced in a study of CD8 T cells in ankylosing spondylitis. TCRdb recomputed calls from the 5' RACE reads with MiXCR, one row per CDR3 protein. The data hold about 69,000 distinct CDR3 sequences, with about 5.7% observed a single time. Sequenced material: blood, either unsorted or a sorted T cell fraction (not recorded which). The receptors here all came from a male donor with ankylosing spondylitis or in good health (not recorded which).

At least ten counts were recorded for this clonotype. The CDR3 coding sequence is TGCAGCGCGAGTGGACAGACGAACACCGGGGAGCTGTTTTTT. Translating gives CSASGQTNTGELFF. V and J are TRBV29-1 and TRBJ2-2, with D possibly being TRBD1 (6 bases). The germline gives CDR1 SQVTM, CDR2 ANQGSEA. V lost 7 bases and J 0 bases, leaving 12 bases between the germline ends. This CDR3 is 14 amino acids long.

There are many counts of this clonotype. The rearrangement joins TRBV4-1 to TRBJ1-1; D remains unclear. Per the germline V gene, CDR1 is MGHRA and CDR2 is YSYEKL. V lost 1 base and J lost 7, with 10 bases in between. The CDR3 extends over 13 amino acids. The CDR3 sequence is CASSQAELHEAFF. The CDR3 DNA reads TGCGCCAGCAGCCAAGCTGAACTTCATGAAGCTTTCTTT.

This clonotype was counted at least ten times. The rearrangement uses TRBV9 and TRBJ2-5; 7 nucleotides align to TRBD2. The J segment lost 5 bases and the V segment lost 2 bases, leaving 9 bases of the junction unmatched. The CDR3 runs 15 residues. The germline gives CDR1 SGDLS, CDR2 YYNGEE. CDR3 in DNA: TGTGCCAGCAGCGTCGGGGGGTTCTCCTGGGAGACCCAGTACTTC. It codes for CASSVGGFSWETQYF.

Many counts were recorded for this clonotype. This rearrangement joins TRBV18 to TRBJ1-1; 9 bases agree with TRBD1. CDR3 length equals 14 residues. Germline CDR1 and CDR2: KGHSH and LQKENI. V shed 3 bases and J 5 bases; nucleotides not matched to a gene: 4. The CDR3 DNA follows: TGTGCCAGCTCACCGGGACAGGGAGTAACTGAAGCTTTCTTT. The encoded protein is CASSPGQGVTEAFF.

This clonotype was recorded many times. V and J are TRBV5-1 and TRBJ1-1; D is possibly TRBD1 (6 bases). This CDR3 is 15 amino acids long. Deletions cut 0 bases from V and 0 bases from J, with 9 bases between. Germline V lookup: CDR1 SGHRS, CDR2 YFSETQ. Written as DNA, the CDR3 is TGCGCCAGCAGCTTGGGAGGGGGGATGAACACTGAAGCTTTCTTT. Its protein is CASSLGGGMNTEAFF.